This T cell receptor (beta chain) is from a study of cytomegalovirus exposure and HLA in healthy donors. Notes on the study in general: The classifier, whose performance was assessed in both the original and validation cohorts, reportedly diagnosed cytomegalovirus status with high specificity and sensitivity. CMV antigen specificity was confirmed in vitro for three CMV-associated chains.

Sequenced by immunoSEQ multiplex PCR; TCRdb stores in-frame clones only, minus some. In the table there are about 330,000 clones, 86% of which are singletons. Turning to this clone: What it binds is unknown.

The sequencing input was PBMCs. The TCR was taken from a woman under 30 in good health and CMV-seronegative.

For the CDR3, the DNA is TGCAGTGCTAGGGGACAGTACGAGCAGTACTTC. Its translation: CSARGQYEQYF. The rearrangement uses TRBV20-1 and TRBJ2-7; 7 bases align to TRBD1. Germline lookup yields CDR1 DFQATT and CDR2 SNEGSKA (reference sequence). This CDR3 is 11 amino acids long. The J segment lost 4 bases and the V segment lost 3 bases, leaving 0 bases of the junction unmatched.